The clone carrying this T cell receptor beta chain has a single count. Here immunoSEQ multiplex PCR was the method, and the copy in TCRdb shows in-frame clones only, minus some. In the table there are under 20,000 clones, about 88% of which are singletons. This sample was taken from a study of blood T cell repertoires in COVID-19. Study-wide background: The analysed material was cDNA or gDNA that came from T cells, B-cell-depleted T cells, or PBMCs.

The TCR comes from a human donor with active COVID-19. The donor label of this sample is uncertain. Sequenced input: peripheral blood.

The CDR3 reads CASSLSSNTGELFF. For the CDR3, the DNA is TGTGCCAGCAGTCTTAGCAGCAACACCGGGGAGCTGTTTTTT. The gene calls are TRBV6-5 and TRBJ2-2; D unclear. The germline gives CDR1 MNHEY, CDR2 SVGAGI. V was clipped by 5 bases and J by 2 bases, with 9 bases between them. CDR3 length: 14 amino acids.